The 3 T cell receptor beta chains below come from one sample, sequenced in a study of Ad26.COV2.S vaccination and SARS-CoV-2 variants. Libraries were prepared by immunoSEQ multiplex PCR; TCRdb keeps only in-frame clonotypes and omits some of them. The sample holds approximately 450,000 clones, approximately 90% seen once. The treatment is: some 20 received Ad26.COV2.S at low or high dose, single or two shots; a few received placebo; per-sample allocation not given. The samples were gathered on day 63 after the first injection of vaccine or placebo. Sequences were derived from peripheral blood, sampled in a trial of Ad26.COV2.S vaccine versus placebo. The receptors come from a person between 18 and 60 years old who received the Ad26.COV2.S COVID-19 vaccine or a placebo.

The rearrangement uses TRBV27 and TRBJ2-1; possible D gene TRBD2, 5 bases. The CDR3 extends over 14 amino acids. V shed 0 bases and J shed 8 bases, with 11 bases lying between them. Germline V CDR1 and CDR2: MNHEY, SMNVEV (reference sequence). The CDR3 DNA is TGTGCCAGCAGTTTATCCGGGAATTTCTATGAGCAGTTCTTC. Encoded protein: CASSLSGNFYEQFF.

CDR3 region: CASSPDSEKLFF. CDR3 sequence (DNA): TGTGCCAGCAGCCCTGACAGTGAAAAACTGTTTTTT. The rearrangement uses TRBV11-2 and TRBJ1-4; D is perhaps TRBD1 (5 bases). V was pared by 5 bases and J by 7 bases, with 8 bases between. CDR1 is SGHAT, CDR2 FQNNGV, per germline. The CDR3 totals 12 residues.

The chain carries TRBV28 and TRBJ1-2, with D possibly being TRBD1 (5 bases). Trimming pared 5 bases from V and 7 bases from J, leaving 17 bases between. The V gene's germline CDR1 is MDHEN and CDR2 SYDVKM. The CDR3 sequence is 14 residues long. CDR3 in amino acids: CASSPPGRVGGYTF. The CDR3 region has the DNA TGTGCCAGCAGTCCCCCCGGCAGGGTGGGTGGCTACACCTTC.